This T cell receptor beta chain was identified in a study of shared clonotypes between healthy human individuals. Study outcomes and limitations: Richness estimates generally favored naive over memory subsets. Relative to clonotypes present in all four donors, those not shared had lower generation probabilities. A few donors had roughly 5% of their naive CD4 clonotypes in common.

Sequenced by immunoSEQ multiplex PCR; TCRdb stores in-frame clones only, minus some. The table has around 1.6 million clones, nearly 99% seen once. This clone was found once. Its antigen is unidentified. CDR1 is LNHDA and CDR2 is SQIVND in the germline V gene (reference sequence). V lost 5 bases and J lost 4; bases outside the gene matches: 9. This CDR3 spans 16 amino acids. V is TRBV19 and J is TRBJ2-3, with 10 bases that match TRBD2. Sequencing was carried out using naive CD4+ T cells sorted from blood. Subset of the sample: CD45RA+ positively selected. This receptor was taken from a man aged 30 to 39 in good health. CDR3 protein: CASSLLAGIRPDTQYF. For the CDR3, the DNA is TGTGCCAGTAGTTTACTAGCGGGAATCAGGCCAGATACGCAGTATTTT.